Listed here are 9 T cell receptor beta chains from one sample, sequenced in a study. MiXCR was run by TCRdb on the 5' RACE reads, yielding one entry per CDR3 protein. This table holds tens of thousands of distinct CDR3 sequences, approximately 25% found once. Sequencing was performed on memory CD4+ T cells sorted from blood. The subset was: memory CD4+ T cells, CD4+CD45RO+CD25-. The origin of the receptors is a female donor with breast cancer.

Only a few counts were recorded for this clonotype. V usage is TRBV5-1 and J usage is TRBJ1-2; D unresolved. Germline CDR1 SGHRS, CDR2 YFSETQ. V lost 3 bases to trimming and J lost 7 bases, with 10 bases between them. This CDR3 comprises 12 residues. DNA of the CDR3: TGCGCCAGCAGCTCCTACGGAGGTGGCTACACCTTC. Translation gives CASSSYGGGYTF.

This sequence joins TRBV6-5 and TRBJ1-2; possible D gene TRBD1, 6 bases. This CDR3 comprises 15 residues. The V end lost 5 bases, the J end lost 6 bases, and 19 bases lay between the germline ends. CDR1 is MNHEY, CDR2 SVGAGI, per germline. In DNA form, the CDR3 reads TGTGCCAGCAGTGAAAGACAGGAGGTAAAAAATGGCTACACCTTC. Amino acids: CASSERQEVKNGYTF.

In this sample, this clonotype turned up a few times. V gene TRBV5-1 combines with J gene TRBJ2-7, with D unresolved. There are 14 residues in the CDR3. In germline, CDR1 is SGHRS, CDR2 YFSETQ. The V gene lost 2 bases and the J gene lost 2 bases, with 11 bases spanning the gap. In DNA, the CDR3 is TGCGCCAGCAGCTTCGGGCAGGAGCCCTACGAGCAGTACTTC. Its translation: CASSFGQEPYEQYF.

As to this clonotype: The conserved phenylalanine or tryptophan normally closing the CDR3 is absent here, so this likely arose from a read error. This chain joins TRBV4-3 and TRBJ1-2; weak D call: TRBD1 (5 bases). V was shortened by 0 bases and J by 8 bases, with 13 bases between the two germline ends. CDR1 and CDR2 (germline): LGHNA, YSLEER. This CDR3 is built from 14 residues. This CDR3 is CASSQDLVGAGYTV. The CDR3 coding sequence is TGCGCCAGCAGCCAAGACTTGGTTGGGGCCGGCTACACCGTC.

CDR3 region: CASSFPPGPEANVLTF. The CDR3 DNA follows: TGTGCCAGCAGCTTCCCCCCAGGGCCTGAGGCCAACGTCCTGACTTTC. V and J are TRBV7-6 and TRBJ2-6, with a tentative D call TRBD1 (5 bases). The germline gives CDR1 SGHVS, CDR2 FNYEAQ. V dropped 3 bases and J dropped 6 bases, with 15 bases sitting between them. This CDR3 spans 16 amino acids.

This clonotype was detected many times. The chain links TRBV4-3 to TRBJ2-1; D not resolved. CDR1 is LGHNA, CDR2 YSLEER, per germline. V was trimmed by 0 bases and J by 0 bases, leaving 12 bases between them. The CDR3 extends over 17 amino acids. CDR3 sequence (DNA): TGCGCCAGCAGCCAAGATTTGGCCGCCGGCTCCTACAATGAGCAGTTCTTC. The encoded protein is CASSQDLAAGSYNEQFF.

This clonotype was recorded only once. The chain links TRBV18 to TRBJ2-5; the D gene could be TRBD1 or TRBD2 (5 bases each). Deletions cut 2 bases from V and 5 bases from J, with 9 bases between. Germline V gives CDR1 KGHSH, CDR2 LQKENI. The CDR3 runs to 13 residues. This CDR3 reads CASSPGGSETQYF. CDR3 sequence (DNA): TGTGCCAGCTCACCAGGGGGTTCGGAGACCCAGTACTTC. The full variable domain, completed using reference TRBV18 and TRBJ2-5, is NAGVMQNPRHLVRRRGQEARLRCSPMKGHSHVYWYRQLPEEGLKFMVYLQKENIIDESGMPKERFSAEFPKEGPSILRIQQVVRGDSAAYFCASSPGGSETQYFGPGTRLLVL.

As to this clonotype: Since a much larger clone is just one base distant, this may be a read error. The DNA for the CDR3 is TGCAGTACCGGGGCGGCGGGAGGGCCTAACGGGGAGCTGTTTTTT. Translation: CSTGAAGGPNGELFF. J is TRBJ2-2 and V is TRBV20-1; 9 bases are a match to TRBD2. Trimming took 8 bases from V and 7 from J; bases not matched to a gene: 14. The germline gives CDR1 DFQATT, CDR2 SNEGSKA (reference sequence). The CDR3 contains 15 residues.

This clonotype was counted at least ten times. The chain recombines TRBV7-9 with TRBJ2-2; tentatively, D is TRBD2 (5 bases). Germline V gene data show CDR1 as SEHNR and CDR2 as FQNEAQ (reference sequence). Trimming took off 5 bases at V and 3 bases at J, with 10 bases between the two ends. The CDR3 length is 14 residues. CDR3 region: CASSLKDYTGELFF. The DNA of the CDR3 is TGTGCCAGCAGCCTGAAGGACTACACCGGGGAGCTGTTTTTT.